A single sample gave rise to the 15 T cell receptor beta chains below, sequenced in a study of T-cell memory formation after mild COVID-19. TCRdb ran MiXCR on the 5' RACE reads and lists one entry per CDR3 protein. This sample has 200,000 to 250,000 distinct CDR3 sequences, with over 9.5% found just once. The specimen was PBMCs or a T cell subset sorted from them (not recorded which). The receptor set was obtained from a man between 18 and 35 years old who had mild COVID-19 (a few samples of this study predate the infection). Cell type and time point are not known.

The sample holds many counts of this clonotype. The chain recombines TRBV5-1 with TRBJ2-7; TRBD1 agrees at 8 bases. Germline lookup yields CDR1 SGHRS and CDR2 YFSETQ. This CDR3 is 14 amino acids long. V shed 3 bases, J shed 3 bases, and the junction held 5 bases outside the gene matches. The CDR3 spells CASSSGTGVYEQYF. The CDR3 DNA sequence: TGCGCCAGCAGCTCCGGGACAGGAGTCTACGAGCAGTACTTC. The full variable domain, rest sourced from reference TRBV5-1 and TRBJ2-7, is KAGVTQTPRYLIKTRGQQVTLSCSPISGHRSVSWYQQTPGQGLQFLFEYFSETQRNKGNFPGRFSGRQFSNSRSEMNVSTLELGDSALYLCASSSGTGVYEQYFGPGTRLTVT.

This clonotype was counted only a few times. V and J are TRBV7-3 and TRBJ1-1; D unclear. CDR3 length: 15 amino acids. The V gene's germline CDR1 is SGHTA and CDR2 FQGTGA. Trimming took off 0 bases at V and 1 base at J, with 9 bases between the two ends. CDR3 nucleotide sequence: TGTGCCAGCAGCTTAACAAAACAGCCGAACACTGAAGCTTTCTTT. Its translation is CASSLTKQPNTEAFF.

The V call is TRBV10-3, the J call TRBJ1-2; the match to TRBD1 covers 7 bases. Trimming took 6 bases from V and 5 from J; bases not matched to a gene: 6. The CDR3 extends over 13 amino acids. The germline V gene encodes CDR1 ENHRY and CDR2 SYGVKD. In DNA, the CDR3 is TGTGCCATCAGCCCGGGACAGCAGTATGGCTACACCTTC. The encoded protein is CAISPGQQYGYTF.

This clonotype occurred a few times. The chain joins TRBV5-1 to TRBJ2-3; 7 bases map to TRBD1. V dropped 2 bases and J dropped 2; count of bases not matched to a gene: 2. CDR1 is SGHRS, CDR2 YFSETQ, per germline. This CDR3 spans 14 amino acids. CDR3 bases: TGCGCCAGCAGCTTTGAGGGGGCCACAGATACGCAGTATTTT. It specifies CASSFEGATDTQYF.

At least ten counts were recorded for this clonotype. V and J are TRBV27 and TRBJ1-5; a possible D gene is TRBD1 (5 bases). The CDR3 totals 12 residues. CDR1 is MNHEY, CDR2 SMNVEV, per germline (reference sequence). The germline V and J ends were trimmed by 7 bases and 7 bases, with 11 bases remaining between them. The CDR3 sequence is CASNNRGQPQHF. The CDR3 DNA reads TGTGCCAGCAATAATCGGGGCCAGCCCCAGCATTTT.

The chain has TRBV19 and TRBJ2-5; 10 nucleotides line up with TRBD2. The trim removed 4 bases at V and 7 bases at J, leaving 3 bases unmatched. Germline V gene lookup returns CDR1 LNHDA and CDR2 SQIVND (reference sequence). The CDR3 consists of 13 residues. CDR3 in DNA: TGTGCCAGTAGTACCCGGACTAGCGGGACCCAGTACTTC. Encoded protein: CASSTRTSGTQYF.

This chain links TRBV27 with TRBJ1-6; TRBD1 is a possible D gene (6 bases). Germline V CDR1 and CDR2: MNHEY, SMNVEV (reference sequence). The CDR3 has 15 residues. With 5 bases removed from V and 5 bases from J, the gap between germline ends came to 13 bases. The CDR3 is CASSGRTADNSPLHF. For the CDR3, the DNA is TGTGCCAGCAGTGGCCGGACAGCAGATAATTCACCCCTCCACTTT.

This clonotype turned up a few times. The chain employs TRBV2 and TRBJ2-3; 12 nucleotides agree with TRBD2. The CDR3 is 16 amino acids. Germline V gene sequence: CDR1 SNHLY, CDR2 FYNNEI. The trim removed 6 bases at V and 6 bases at J, leaving 10 bases unmatched. DNA for the CDR3: TGTGCCAGCAGGGCCTCGTCTAGCGGGGGGGCCGATACGCAGTATTTT. Residues: CASRASSSGGADTQYF.

The chain links TRBV15 to TRBJ1-5; D may be TRBD1 (6 bases). Germline V gives CDR1 LNHNV, CDR2 YYDKDF (reference sequence). V lost 0 bases to trimming and J lost 5 bases, with 11 bases between them. This CDR3 region has 15 residues. CDR3 bases: TGTGCCACCAGCAGAGATTGGGACAATTATCAGCCCCAGCATTTT. It codes for CATSRDWDNYQPQHF.

The V and J genes are TRBV20-1 and TRBJ1-5; D ambiguous. V was clipped by 0 bases and J by 6 bases, with 9 bases between them. The CDR3 consists of 13 residues. Per germline, CDR1 DFQATT and CDR2 SNEGSKA (reference sequence). CDR3 residues: CSARDSQVQPQHF. CDR3 bases: TGCAGTGCTAGAGATTCCCAAGTTCAGCCCCAGCATTTT.

The table lists this clonotype with many counts. This rearrangement joins TRBV5-1 to TRBJ1-1; TRBD1 agrees at 7 bases. The CDR3 consists of 14 residues. Germline trimming cut 0 bases from V and 1 base from J; bases unmatched to any gene: 0. The germline V gene encodes CDR1 SGHRS and CDR2 YFSETQ. The CDR3 DNA reads TGCGCCAGCAGCTTGGGGGACAGGAACACTGAAGCTTTCTTT. It encodes CASSLGDRNTEAFF.

This chain joins TRBV29-1 and TRBJ2-4; 11 bases map to TRBD1. Losses at the gene ends were 7 bases for V and 8 bases for J; bases not matched to a gene: 10. The CDR3 runs to 14 residues. The germline V gene has CDR1 SQVTM and CDR2 ANQGSEA. CDR3 DNA sequence: TGCAGCGCCGGGGGTGGACAGGGGGCGGACATTCAGTACTTC. This gives the protein CSAGGGQGADIQYF.

V is TRBV5-6 and J is TRBJ2-5; unclear D gene. The CDR3 is 13 amino acids. V dropped 0 bases and J dropped 7 bases, with 10 bases sitting between them. In germline, CDR1 is SGHDT, CDR2 YYEEEE. Written as DNA, the CDR3 is TGTGCCAGCAGCTTGGAGGATCGGGCGACCCAGTACTTC. Translated: CASSLEDRATQYF.

The rearrangement joins TRBV20-1 to TRBJ2-7; the match to TRBD2 covers 12 bases. The length of the CDR3 is 13 residues. The V segment lost 4 bases and the J segment 6 bases; nucleotides outside the gene matches: 4. Germline V gene data show CDR1 as DFQATT and CDR2 as SNEGSKA (reference sequence). CDR3 sequence (DNA): TGCAGTGCTACTACTAGCGGGGGGTTCGAGCAGTACTTC. As protein: CSATTSGGFEQYF.

This clonotype appeared a few times. The chain uses TRBV5-1 and TRBJ1-1; D uncertain. Germline loops: CDR1 SGHRS, CDR2 YFSETQ. The CDR3 runs 15 residues. The V gene lost 0 bases and the J gene lost 8 bases, with 17 bases spanning the gap. The CDR3 DNA follows: TGCGCCAGCAGCTTGGGAATTAAACGGCAGACAGAAGCTTTCTTT. This translates into CASSLGIKRQTEAFF. The full variable domain, its missing parts supplied by reference TRBV5-1 and TRBJ1-1, is KAGVTQTPRYLIKTRGQQVTLSCSPISGHRSVSWYQQTPGQGLQFLFEYFSETQRNKGNFPGRFSGRQFSNSRSEMNVSTLELGDSALYLCASSLGIKRQTEAFFGQGTRLTVV.